A selection of T cell receptor beta chains follows, all from one sample in a study of blood T cell repertoires in COVID-19. Using immunoSEQ multiplex PCR, the repertoire was profiled, and TCRdb retains in-frame clones only, with some absent. The sample yields about 270,000 clones, around 89% seen once. The specimen was PBMCs or T cells enriched from blood (not recorded which). Receptors originate from a woman under 30 who had recovered from COVID-19. Each CDR3 is given with its conserved first and last residue. The D gene is left open where the match is weak. Clone sizes are given selectively: once, few, many, or a class where the clone is expanded.

>.|.|TRBJ1-5|TRBV21-1
TGTGCCAGCAGCTGGGGGCTGAGGGATAGCAATCAGCCCCAGCATTTT
CASSWGLRDSNQPQHF
>.|.|TRBJ2-5|TRBV9
TGTGCCAGCAGGTGGAAGGTCTCAGCGGAAGAGACCCAGTACTTC
CASRWKVSAEETQYF
>TRBD1|.|TRBJ1-1|TRBV6-5
TGTGCCAGCAGACCTCCGGGACAGATGAACACTGAAGCTTTCTTT
CASRPPGQMNTEAFF
>.|.|TRBJ2-5|TRBV19
TGTGCCAGTAGTATAGCTGGGGGCGTCCAAGAGACCCAGTACTTC
CASSIAGGVQETQYF
>TRBD1|.|TRBJ2-7|TRBV2
TGTGCCAGCACCGGACAGGGCTACGAGCAGTACTTC
CASTGQGYEQYF
>.|.|TRBJ2-3|TRBV2
TGTGCCAGCCAATGGGCGGGGAACACAGATACGCAGTATTTT
CASQWAGNTDTQYF
>TRBD1|.|TRBJ1-1|TRBV18
TGTGCCAGCTCACCCACGGACAGGTTGAACACTGAAGCTTTCTTT
CASSPTDRLNTEAFF
>TRBD1|.|TRBJ2-3|TRBV27
TGTGCCAGCAGTTTTTCCGGGGACAGGGGCTACACAGATACGCAGTATTTT
CASSFSGDRGYTDTQYF
>.|.|TRBJ1-2|TRBV11-2
TGTGCCAGCAGCTGGACCCGGGACATGAGCTATGGCTACACCTTC
CASSWTRDMSYGYTF
>TRBD2|.|TRBJ2-1|TRBV5-1
TGCGCCAGCAGCTTGAAGAGGATGGCGGGGGGATTACTCAATGAGCAGTTCTTC
CASSLKRMAGGLLNEQFF
>TRBD2|.|TRBJ2-3|TRBV5-4
TGTGCCAGCAGCTTTGATGTACCGGGGGGGAATACGCAGTATTTT
CASSFDVPGGNTQYF
>TRBD1|.|TRBJ2-5|TRBV27
TGTGCCAGCAGTCCGTCCGGGACAGGCACCTCGGGGACCCAGTACTTC
CASSPSGTGTSGTQYF
>.|.|TRBJ2-2|TRBV5-1
TGCGCCAGCAGCTTCCGCGAGACCGGGGAGCTGTTTTTT
CASSFRETGELFF
>TRBD1|few|TRBJ1-1|TRBV10-3
TGTGCCATCAGGGGACAGGGGAAGAACACTGAAGCTTTCTTT
CAIRGQGKNTEAFF
>.|.|TRBJ1-1|TRBV5-1
TGCGCCAGCAGCTTGGAGGGCAGGGCAATTGAAGCTTTCTTT
CASSLEGRAIEAFF
>.|.|TRBJ2-7|TRBV13
TGTGCCAGCAGCTTAGGACGTTCCCCCCTAGAGCAGTACTTC
CASSLGRSPLEQYF
>.|few|TRBJ2-4|TRBV9
TGTGCCAGCAGCGTCCATGCAGGGGCGCGAAACATTCAGTACTTC
CASSVHAGARNIQYF
>TRBD2|.|TRBJ2-7|TRBV27
TGTGCCAGCAGTTTGTCACTAGCGGGGACCGAGCAGTACTTC
CASSLSLAGTEQYF
>.|.|TRBJ1-2|TRBV5-6
TGTGCCAGCAGCTTGGCACAGGTAGGGAACTATGGCTACACCTTC
CASSLAQVGNYGYTF
>TRBD1|.|TRBJ1-5|TRBV30
TGTGCCTGGAGTCCTCGGGACAGGGGCAATCAGCCCCAGCATTTT
CAWSPRDRGNQPQHF
>.|once|TRBJ1-1|TRBV18
TGTGCCAGCTCACGGTCGGGGGTGGAAAACACTGAAGCTTTCTTT
CASSRSGVENTEAFF
>.|.|TRBJ2-5|TRBV7-9
TGTGCCAGCAGCTCCCCCATCCAAGAGACCCAGTACTTC
CASSSPIQETQYF
>TRBD1|.|TRBJ2-3|TRBV5-1
TGCGCCAGCAGCCGGGGACAGGCCCGTACTTTACCAAGCACAGATACGCAGTATTTT
CASSRGQARTLPSTDTQYF
>TRBD1|.|TRBJ1-1|TRBV5-4
TGTGCCAGCAGCCGGGACAGGGGGCGGGGGAACACTGAAGCTTTCTTT
CASSRDRGRGNTEAFF
>.|.|TRBJ1-1|TRBV7-9
TGTGCCAGCAGCTTAAAGGCCAGGGGTTTACGGAGGAACACTGAAGCTTTCTTT
CASSLKARGLRRNTEAFF
>TRBD1|once|TRBJ2-5|TRBV27
TGTGCCAGCAGTTTCACCGGGACAGGGGGCGCGGGATTTCAAGAGACCCAGTACTTC
CASSFTGTGGAGFQETQYF
>.|.|TRBJ1-1|TRBV14
TGTGCCAGCAGCCAAGATCTGAGCACTGAAGCTTTCTTT
CASSQDLSTEAFF
>TRBD2|.|TRBJ2-7|TRBV7-2
TGTGCCAGCAGCCCCTCGGGGGGTCCCTACGAGCAGTACTTC
CASSPSGGPYEQYF
>TRBD2|.|TRBJ2-5|TRBV29-1
TGCAGCGTGACCACTAGCGGGGGAAGCCTAGAGACCCAGTACTTC
CSVTTSGGSLETQYF
>.|.|TRBJ1-5|TRBV7-4
TGTGCCAGCAGCTTAGACCCCAGGGTTCGACAGCCCCAGCATTTT
CASSLDPRVRQPQHF
>TRBD1|.|TRBJ1-1|TRBV10-2
TGCGCCAGCAGTGAGACGACAGGGGGCACTGAAGCTTTCTTT
CASSETTGGTEAFF
>TRBD2|.|TRBJ2-1|TRBV9
TGTGCCAGCAGCGGGCGTAAAGCGGGGGCCCTATACAATGAGCAGTTCTTC
CASSGRKAGALYNEQFF
>.|.|TRBJ2-6|TRBV5-4
TGTGCCAGCAGCTTTACTGGGGCCAACGTCCTGACTTTC
CASSFTGANVLTF
>.|.|TRBJ1-1|TRBV19
TGTGCCAGTAGTATAGGGCAGGGATGGACTGAAGCTTTCTTT
CASSIGQGWTEAFF
>TRBD2|.|TRBJ2-3|TRBV28
TGTGCCAGCAGTTTGGGTAGCGGGGGGCCACACACAGATACGCAGTATTTT
CASSLGSGGPHTDTQYF
>.|.|TRBJ2-2|TRBV19
TGTGCCAGTAGTATCCCCCAGGGCGGATCAATCGGGGAGCTGTTTTTT
CASSIPQGGSIGELFF
>.|.|TRBJ1-2|TRBV30
TGTGCCTGGAGTGTAAAAGGGGCGGATGGCTACACCTTC
CAWSVKGADGYTF
>TRBD1|.|TRBJ2-7|TRBV5-1
TGCGCCAGCAGCACCCAGACAGGGAACTCCTACGAGCAGTACTTC
CASSTQTGNSYEQYF
>TRBD2|.|TRBJ2-3|TRBV12-5
TGTGCTAGTGGTTTGGGACTAGCGGCCAGCACAGATACGCAGTATTTT
CASGLGLAASTDTQYF
>.|.|TRBJ2-4|TRBV5-4
TGTGCCAGCAGCTTGAGGCAGGGTGGAAACATTCAGTACTTC
CASSLRQGGNIQYF
>.|few|TRBJ2-7|TRBV18
TGTGCCAGCTCCAAACCCTCGTCGACTGATTACGAGCAGTACTTC
CASSKPSSTDYEQYF
>TRBD1|.|TRBJ2-7|TRBV10-2
TGCGCCACCTCCCGGGACAGAACCTACGAGCAGTACTTC
CATSRDRTYEQYF
>.|.|TRBJ2-7|TRBV6-5
TGTGCCAGCAGCCACACTAGGCATGAGCAGTACTTC
CASSHTRHEQYF
>.|.|TRBJ2-7|TRBV11-3
TGTGCCAGCAGCCCGGACAGCAGCTCGTGGGAGCAGTACTTC
CASSPDSSSWEQYF
>TRBD1|few|TRBJ1-2|TRBV5-6
TGTGCCAGCAGCGATAGGACAGGGAAGGTGGGCTACACCTTC
CASSDRTGKVGYTF
>.|.|TRBJ1-4|TRBV6-1
TGTGCCAGCAGTGAAGGGCACCTCCCCGAATCTGTTTTTCTGTTTTTT
CASSEGHLPESVFLFF
>.|.|TRBJ2-2|TRBV10-3
TGTGCCACGGGCCTGGGAGGTGTCGTAAAGGGCGGGGAGCTGTTTTTT
CATGLGGVVKGGELFF
>.|.|TRBJ2-2|TRBV5-1
TGCGCCAGCAGCTCCCTGGGATCGGAGGCCGGGGAGCTGTTTTTT
CASSSLGSEAGELFF
>.|once|TRBJ2-7|TRBV5-1
TGCGCCAGCAGCCCCCAGGGGAACGAGCAGTACTTC
CASSPQGNEQYF
>TRBD1|.|TRBJ1-1|TRBV3-1/TRBV3-2
TGTGCCAGCAGCTCTCAGGGGGCGCGGGCTTTCTTT
CASSSQGARAFF
>.|.|TRBJ2-2|TRBV19
TGTGCCAGTAGTATACTGACTCCCCGGGGCACCGGGGAGCTGTTTTTT
CASSILTPRGTGELFF
>.|few|TRBJ1-1|TRBV30
TGTGCCTGGACGAGGAACACTGAAGCTTTCTTT
CAWTRNTEAFF
>.|.|TRBJ1-3|TRBV29-1
TGCAGCGCTCATTCTGGAAACACCATATATTTT
CSAHSGNTIYF
>.|.|TRBJ1-1|TRBV5-1
TGCGCCAGCAGCCCTGACAGAGGCGCTGAAGCTTTCTTT
CASSPDRGAEAFF
>.|once|TRBJ2-7|TRBV6-1
TGTGCCAGCAGTGAACGTGAGCAGTACTTC
CASSEREQYF